What follows are 23 T cell receptor beta chains derived from one specimen sequenced in a study of blood T cell repertoires in COVID-19 (dated by TCRdb to 2020 to 2022). The library was prepared using the immunoSEQ multiplex PCR assay. TCRdb stores this immuneACCESS table with in-frame sequences only. Part of the clones is absent; in the studies checked, under half of the shortfall reflects unresolved V genes, and no reason is known for the rest. This sample lists about 200,000 clones; 80% were detected once. The top ten constitute 9.5% to 15% of the sample. The sequencing sample was made of peripheral blood. The origin of the receptors is a human donor in a cohort sampled during active COVID-19.

J is TRBJ1-3 and V is TRBV7-2; the D gene is possibly TRBD1 (6 bases). CDR1 and CDR2 (germline): SGHTA, FQGNSA. Trimming removed 5 bases at V and 2 bases at J, with 10 bases between. This CDR3 has 14 amino acids. The CDR3 region is CASSPTGPGNTIYF. The DNA of the CDR3 is TGTGCCAGCAGCCCTACAGGGCCTGGAAACACCATATATTTT.

This rearrangement joins TRBV15 to TRBJ2-2, with a weak D call TRBD1 (5 bases). The CDR3 spans 15 residues. Germline V gene sequence: CDR1 LNHNV, CDR2 YYDKDF (reference sequence). V was cut by 4 bases and J by 4 bases, with 13 bases left in between. Here the CDR3 reads CATSKQDPPTGELFF. CDR3 in DNA: TGTGCCACCAGCAAACAGGATCCTCCCACCGGGGAGCTGTTTTTT.

By frequency in the sample, this clone is medium-sized. The chain joins TRBV14 to TRBJ2-7; D is uncertain. Germline V gives CDR1 SGHDN, CDR2 FVKESK. CDR3 length equals 14 residues. The V end was cut by 1 base, the J end by 6 bases, with 13 bases between. The CDR3, as DNA: TGTGCCAGCAGCCAAGGATCACTTCGCGCCGAGCAGTACTTC. Its translation is CASSQGSLRAEQYF. Complete variable domain (other parts from reference TRBV14 and TRBJ2-7): EAGVTQFPSHSVIEKGQTVTLRCDPISGHDNLYWYRRVMGKEIKFLLHFVKESKQDESGMPNNRFLAERTGGTYSTLKVQPAELEDSGVYFCASSQGSLRAEQYFGPGTRLTVT.

The rearrangement joins TRBV19 to TRBJ1-2; TRBD1 matches at 7 bases. The CDR3 length is 14 residues. The V gene's germline CDR1 is LNHDA and CDR2 SQIVND (reference sequence). The V gene end was trimmed by 6 bases and the J gene end by 7 bases; junction bases not matched to a gene: 11. The CDR3 sequence: CASRFDRAAGGYTF. For the CDR3, the DNA is TGTGCCAGTAGATTCGACAGGGCCGCGGGTGGCTACACCTTC.

The rearrangement joins TRBV27 to TRBJ1-1; D remains unclear. Germline values: CDR1 MNHEY, CDR2 SMNVEV (reference sequence). The CDR3 is 13 residues long. V was clipped by 6 bases and J by 5 bases, with 13 bases between them. In DNA, the CDR3 is TGTGCCAGCAGGCGCGGGGTGGGAACTGAAGCTTTCTTT. It translates to CASRRGVGTEAFF.

This chain connects TRBV5-4 to TRBJ2-3; 8 nucleotides align to TRBD2. CDR1 and CDR2 (germline): SGHNT, YYREEE (reference sequence). The J segment lost 4 bases and the V segment lost 4 bases, leaving 20 bases of the junction unmatched. This CDR3 is 19 amino acids long. In DNA form, the CDR3 reads TGTGCCAGCAGCCCGGGGGGGCCCTCGGGGCTTAAGTTTGCAGATACGCAGTATTTT. Translated: CASSPGGPSGLKFADTQYF.

The rearrangement joins TRBV5-1 to TRBJ1-1, with 8 bases matching TRBD1. The V gene end was trimmed by 1 base and the J gene end by 3 bases; junction bases not matched to a gene: 5. CDR3 length equals 15 residues. The germline gives CDR1 SGHRS, CDR2 YFSETQ. This chain's CDR3 is CASSLLDREDTEAFF. CDR3 bases: TGCGCCAGCAGCTTGTTGGACAGGGAAGACACTGAAGCTTTCTTT.

The V and J genes are TRBV28 and TRBJ1-2, with D uncertain. V lost 8 bases, J lost 3 bases, and 7 bases lay in between. The CDR3 spans 11 residues. Germline-derived CDR1 and CDR2 are MDHEN and SYDVKM. CDR3 loop: CASRGYYGYTF. CDR3 DNA sequence: TGTGCCAGCCGAGGGTACTATGGCTACACCTTC.

Turning to this clone: One base away lies a much larger clone, so this may be a sequencing read error. The chain links TRBV4-2 to TRBJ1-1, with 7 nucleotides matching TRBD1. Germline V gene data show CDR1 as LGHNA and CDR2 as YNFKEQ. CDR3 size: 14 residues. V was clipped by 4 bases and J by 1 base; unmatched bases: 3. The CDR3 here is CASSLGQENTEAFF. The CDR3 region has the DNA TGTGCCAGCAGCCTAGGACAGGAGAACACTGAAGCTTTCTTT.

Regarding this clone: Different DNA sequences within this sample yield the same CDR3. This chain links TRBV18 with TRBJ1-5, with 10 bases aligning to TRBD1. The CDR3 is 15 residues long. Germline V CDR1 and CDR2: KGHSH, LQKENI. The V gene end was trimmed by 3 bases and the J gene end by 4 bases; junction bases not matched to a gene: 3. Here the CDR3 reads CASSPGTGENQPQHF. The CDR3, as DNA: TGTGCCAGCTCACCTGGGACAGGGGAGAATCAGCCCCAGCATTTT.

In this sample, this clone turned up once. The chain combines TRBV24-1 with TRBJ2-3, with D perhaps TRBD2 (6 bases). Germline loops: CDR1 KGHDR, CDR2 SFDVKD. CDR3 length equals 16 residues. V gave up 4 bases and J gave up 6 bases, with 19 bases separating them. The CDR3 bases are TGTGCCACCAGTGACTTTACCGGGCGGGATCGGGATACGCAGTATTTT. Its translation is CATSDFTGRDRDTQYF.

The chain uses TRBV10-1 and TRBJ2-1; 7 bases match TRBD2. Germline lookup yields CDR1 WNHNN and CDR2 SYGVQD (reference sequence). V lost 2 bases, J lost 8 bases, and 15 bases stayed unmatched. This CDR3 region has 17 residues. In nucleotides, the CDR3 is TGCGCCAGCAGTGAGATCCCGAAGGGCGGGGGAGGGGATGAGCAGTTCTTC. Encoded protein: CASSEIPKGGGGDEQFF.

This clone was observed a handful of times. The rearrangement links TRBV15 to TRBJ2-3, with a weak D call TRBD1 (5 bases). CDR1 and CDR2 from the germline V gene are LNHNV and YYDKDF (reference sequence). V dropped 3 bases and J dropped 1 base, with 11 bases sitting between them. The CDR3 extends over 15 amino acids. CDR3 residues: CATSRTVVGTDTQYF. For the CDR3, the DNA is TGTGCCACCAGCAGGACAGTAGTAGGCACAGATACGCAGTATTTT.

The chain employs TRBV24-1 and TRBJ2-3, with 10 bases fitting TRBD1. Per the germline V gene, CDR1 is KGHDR and CDR2 is SFDVKD. With V trimmed by 4 bases and J by 6 bases, 12 bases remained unmatched. CDR3 length equals 17 residues. The CDR3 sequence is CATSDSLGQGYGDTQYF. CDR3 sequence (DNA): TGTGCCACCAGTGACTCCTTGGGACAGGGGTACGGCGATACGCAGTATTTT.

The chain joins TRBV3-1 (or the pseudogene TRBV3-2) to TRBJ1-2; the match to TRBD1 covers 7 bases. The CDR3 contains 15 residues. Germline trimming cut 2 bases from V and 6 bases from J; bases unmatched to any gene: 9. Germline CDR1 and CDR2: LGHDT and YNNKEL (reference sequence). In nucleotides, the CDR3 is TGTGCCAGCAGCCAAAGGGACAGCTGGCGGGATGGCTACACCTTC. Encoded protein: CASSQRDSWRDGYTF.

This rearrangement joins TRBV7-9 to TRBJ2-2, with D tentatively TRBD2 (5 bases). Germline CDR1 reads SEHNR; CDR2 reads FQNEAQ (reference sequence). This CDR3 is 12 amino acids long. Trimming left V 8 bases short and J 7 bases short, with 11 bases between. The CDR3 spells CASDGGGGELFF. DNA of the CDR3: TGTGCCAGCGACGGCGGAGGCGGGGAGCTGTTTTTT.

The rearrangement links TRBV7-8 to TRBJ1-1; 7 bases agree with TRBD1. Unmatched junction bases numbered 5, after V lost 4 bases and J lost 3 bases. This CDR3 comprises 14 residues. The germline gives CDR1 SGHVS, CDR2 FQNEAQ. CDR3 nucleotides: TGTGCCAGCAGCTCAGGCAGGGGGTACACTGAAGCTTTCTTT. It translates to CASSSGRGYTEAFF. The variable domain in full, completed from reference TRBV7-8 and TRBJ1-1, reads GAGVSQSPRYKVAKRGQDVALRCDPISGHVSLFWYQQALGQGPEFLTYFQNEAQLDKSGLPSDRFFAERPEGSVSTLKIQRTQQEDSAVYLCASSSGRGYTEAFFGQGTRLTVV.

The CDR3 loop is CASSQASGTPVKPQHF. CDR3 sequence (DNA): TGTGCCAGCAGCCAAGCTTCCGGGACACCGGTTAAGCCCCAGCATTTT. The V call is TRBV3-1 (or the pseudogene TRBV3-2), the J call TRBJ1-5; possible D gene TRBD1, 6 bases. The V end was cut by 1 base, the J end by 8 bases, with 18 bases between. Germline V lookup: CDR1 LGHDT, CDR2 YNNKEL (reference sequence). The CDR3 has 16 amino acids.

This chain links TRBV3-1 (or the pseudogene TRBV3-2) with TRBJ2-7; D gene ambiguous. Per the germline V gene, CDR1 is LGHDT and CDR2 is YNNKEL (reference sequence). The CDR3 sequence is 15 residues long. V lost 0 bases and J lost 2, with 11 bases in between. CDR3 DNA sequence: TGTGCCAGCAGCCAAGATATGGCGCGGACCTACGAGCAGTACTTC. This encodes CASSQDMARTYEQYF.

The V gene is TRBV7-9, the J gene TRBJ1-2, with 7 bases fitting TRBD1. V lost 3 bases to trimming and J lost 0 bases; unmatched junction nucleotides: 13. Looked up from germline, CDR1 is SEHNR and CDR2 is FQNEAQ (reference sequence). CDR3 length: 18 residues. In DNA, the CDR3 is TGTGCCAGCAGCTTGGCCGAGACAGGGACGGGAACTAACTATGGCTACACCTTC. This sequence encodes CASSLAETGTGTNYGYTF.

CDR3 sequence: CASSISGTEYNSPLHF. In DNA, the CDR3 is TGTGCCAGTAGTATAAGTGGGACAGAGTATAATTCACCCCTCCACTTT. The chain has TRBV19 and TRBJ1-6; 7 bases line up with TRBD1. Germline CDR1 reads LNHDA; CDR2 reads SQIVND (reference sequence). CDR3 length equals 16 residues. The V segment lost 2 bases and the J segment 4 bases; nucleotides outside the gene matches: 5.

The CDR3 spells CASSYSGPGGYTF. CDR3 sequence (DNA): TGTGCCAGCAGTTACTCGGGGCCTGGGGGCTACACCTTC. This chain uses TRBV6-5 with TRBJ1-2; D is perhaps TRBD1 (5 bases). Trimming took off 0 bases at V and 8 bases at J, with 10 bases between the two ends. Germline CDR1 reads MNHEY; CDR2 reads SVGAGI. This CDR3 is 13 amino acids long.

The chain couples TRBV28 to TRBJ2-7, with D uncertain. This CDR3 has 12 amino acids. The germline CDR1 and CDR2 sequences are MDHEN and SYDVKM. Trimming shortened V by 1 base and J by 4 bases, and 5 bases separated the two germline ends. In nucleotides, the CDR3 is TGTGCCAGCAGTTTATTAGATTACGAGCAGTACTTC. Protein: CASSLLDYEQYF.